This T cell receptor beta chain was captured in a study of OX40 agonist ivuxolimab in advanced cancers. Study overall: An agonistic anti-OX40 (CD134) antibody, ivuxolimab, was used to treat the patients. Melanoma, hepatocellular carcinoma, head and neck or renal cell cancer occurred in dose-escalation patients. Three patients got partial responses; one had hepatocellular carcinoma and two had cutaneous melanoma.

About this clone: What it binds is unknown. The same CDR3 also results from other DNA sequences found in this sample.

General study findings and limits: Among T cells, CD8+ cells averaged more expanded clones than CD4+ cells.

Measured with immunoSEQ multiplex PCR; TCRdb has only the in-frame clones, and not every one. The table shows more than 100,000 clones, with 90% occurring only once. Germline V CDR1 and CDR2: SGHRS, YFSETQ. The V and J ends lost 0 bases and 0 bases respectively, with 6 bases between them. This CDR3 has 14 residues. The chain has TRBV5-1 and TRBJ2-5; the D is unclear. The clonotype was recovered from an adult with an advanced solid tumor such as melanoma, head and neck, liver or kidney cancer. Source: CD4+ or CD8+ T cells sorted from blood, taken in a trial of the OX40 agonist ivuxolimab. The CDR3 DNA is TGCGCCAGCAGCTTGGGCACCAACCAAGAGACCCAGTACTTC. Encoded protein: CASSLGTNQETQYF.